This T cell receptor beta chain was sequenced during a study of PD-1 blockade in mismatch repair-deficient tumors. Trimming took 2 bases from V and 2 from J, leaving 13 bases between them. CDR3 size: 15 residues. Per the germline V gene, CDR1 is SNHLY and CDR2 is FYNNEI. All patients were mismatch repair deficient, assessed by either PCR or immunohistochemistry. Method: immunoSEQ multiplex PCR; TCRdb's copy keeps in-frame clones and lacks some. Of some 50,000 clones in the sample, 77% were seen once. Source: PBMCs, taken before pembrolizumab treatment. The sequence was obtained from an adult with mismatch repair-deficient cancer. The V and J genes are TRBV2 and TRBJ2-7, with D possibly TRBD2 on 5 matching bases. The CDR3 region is CASSEPDYTAYEQYF. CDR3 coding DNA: TGTGCCAGCAGTGAACCAGACTACACCGCCTACGAGCAGTACTTC.